This is a list of T cell receptor beta chains from one sample in a study of T cells in localized non-small cell lung cancer. Here immunoSEQ multiplex PCR was the method, and the copy in TCRdb shows in-frame clones only, minus some. The sample includes some 4,600 clones, 30% of them seen just once. Sequenced material: lung tumor tissue, taken before any cancer treatment. Receptors were obtained from a male donor aged 60 or over with stage I lung adenocarcinoma. Each CDR3 is given with its conserved first and last residue.

v_call: TRBV11-3; j_call: TRBJ1-5; cdr3_aa: CASRKLTGSSNQPQHF
v_call: TRBV4-3; j_call: TRBJ2-1; cdr3_aa: CASSQSGVSYNEQFF
v_call: TRBV5-1; j_call: TRBJ2-7; cdr3_aa: CASSLIPGPSYEQYF
v_call: TRBV5-1; j_call: TRBJ1-3; cdr3_aa: CASSPPSGRGNTIYF
v_call: TRBV12-5; j_call: TRBJ1-1; cdr3_aa: CASGPRTELNTEAFF
v_call: TRBV11-3; j_call: TRBJ2-1; cdr3_aa: CASGGGDSYNEQFF
v_call: TRBV11-3; j_call: TRBJ2-5; cdr3_aa: CASRGRNREGRETQYF
v_call: TRBV7-8; j_call: TRBJ2-7; cdr3_aa: CASSSQGAGQQYF
v_call: TRBV19; j_call: TRBJ2-7; cdr3_aa: CASSTGQGLYEQYF
v_call: TRBV9; j_call: TRBJ2-7; cdr3_aa: CASSANEGNEQYF
v_call: TRBV11-3; j_call: TRBJ1-2; cdr3_aa: CASSLDASNYGYTF
v_call: TRBV30; j_call: TRBJ1-6; cdr3_aa: CAWNRGNSPLHF
v_call: TRBV11-3; j_call: TRBJ2-3; cdr3_aa: CASSSGQGADTQYF
v_call: TRBV11-3; j_call: TRBJ1-5; cdr3_aa: CASTWDPRSNQPQHF
v_call: TRBV19; j_call: TRBJ2-2; cdr3_aa: CASSIGTGELFF
v_call: TRBV18; j_call: TRBJ2-1; cdr3_aa: CASSPRPGKAYNEQFF
v_call: TRBV19; j_call: TRBJ2-7; cdr3_aa: CASSIRDNSYEQYF
v_call: TRBV30; j_call: TRBJ2-7; cdr3_aa: CAWSVVYEQYF
v_call: TRBV19; j_call: TRBJ1-2; cdr3_aa: CASSKDGTYGYTF
v_call: TRBV25-1; j_call: TRBJ2-1; cdr3_aa: CASSEYRTGNEQFF
v_call: TRBV9; j_call: TRBJ1-4; cdr3_aa: CASSVGGAEEKLFF
v_call: TRBV9; j_call: TRBJ1-1; cdr3_aa: CASSVLGTEAFF
v_call: TRBV5-1; j_call: TRBJ2-1; cdr3_aa: CASSLMQGQVNEQFF
v_call: TRBV12-5; j_call: TRBJ1-2; cdr3_aa: CASGLVPGEVGYTF
v_call: TRBV18; j_call: TRBJ1-1; cdr3_aa: CASSPLGPGQGNTEAFF
v_call: TRBV4-1; j_call: TRBJ2-5; cdr3_aa: CASSRERDTGSTQYF
v_call: TRBV6-8; j_call: TRBJ2-3; cdr3_aa: CASSKKRVDTQYF
v_call: TRBV30; j_call: TRBJ1-3; cdr3_aa: CAWSAGASSGNTIYF
v_call: TRBV7-5; j_call: TRBJ2-1; cdr3_aa: CASSESPSGGYNEQFF
v_call: TRBV5-1; j_call: TRBJ1-3; cdr3_aa: CASSLTSSGNTIYF
v_call: TRBV12-5; j_call: TRBJ2-7; cdr3_aa: CASGVGGGQGYEQYF
v_call: TRBV10-3; j_call: TRBJ2-3; cdr3_aa: CAISESSDQDTQYF
v_call: TRBV10-2; j_call: TRBJ1-2; cdr3_aa: CASTEQGNYGYTF
v_call: TRBV14; j_call: TRBJ1-4; cdr3_aa: CASSPRGLGDEKLFF
v_call: TRBV6-8; j_call: TRBJ1-2; cdr3_aa: CASSYVRGREKGYTF
v_call: TRBV6-8; j_call: TRBJ1-1; cdr3_aa: CASSSTGTANTEAFF
v_call: TRBV11-3; j_call: TRBJ1-1; cdr3_aa: CASSLPGQAAVEAFF
v_call: TRBV9; j_call: TRBJ1-3; cdr3_aa: CASSVGLSGNTIYF
v_call: TRBV18; j_call: TRBJ2-7; cdr3_aa: CASSPSGQGVSEQYF
v_call: TRBV19; j_call: TRBJ1-2; cdr3_aa: CASRDGTATNYGYTF
v_call: TRBV30; j_call: TRBJ2-4; cdr3_aa: CAWSVGTSFQYF
v_call: TRBV6-8; j_call: TRBJ1-6; cdr3_aa: CASRPGGSSYNSPLHF